The present T cell receptor (beta chain) was sequenced within a study of T cell changes during pregnancy in multiple sclerosis. TCRdb's table, derived via immunoSEQ multiplex PCR, lists solely in-frame clones and lacks some. Seen here are around 83,000 clones, just over 90% observed once, and the top ten hold less than 0.6%. V was shortened by 11 bases and J by 4 bases, with 17 bases between the two germline ends. The CDR3 runs to 14 residues. Germline V gene sequence: CDR1 LGHNT, CDR2 FRNRAP. The TCR sequence derives from a female donor with multiple sclerosis, enrolled in a pregnancy study. The chain joins TRBV12-5 to TRBJ1-4; D not certain. Source: CD4+ T cells from peripheral blood mononuclear cells, taken in the second trimester of pregnancy. The CDR3 DNA reads as TGTGCTCCGAGGCGGGAAGGACTTAATGAAAAACTGTTTTTT. Its protein is CAPRREGLNEKLFF.